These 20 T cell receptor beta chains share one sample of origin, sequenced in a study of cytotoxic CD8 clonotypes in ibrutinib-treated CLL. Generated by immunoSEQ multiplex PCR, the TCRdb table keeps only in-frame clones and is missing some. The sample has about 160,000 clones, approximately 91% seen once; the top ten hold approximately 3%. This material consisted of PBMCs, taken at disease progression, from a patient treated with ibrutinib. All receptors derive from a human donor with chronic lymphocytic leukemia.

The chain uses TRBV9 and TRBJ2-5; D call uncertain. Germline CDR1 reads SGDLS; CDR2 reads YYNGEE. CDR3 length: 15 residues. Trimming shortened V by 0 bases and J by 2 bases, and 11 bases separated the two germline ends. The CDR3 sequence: CASSVVGLHQETQYF. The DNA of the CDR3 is TGTGCCAGCAGCGTAGTAGGTCTCCATCAAGAGACCCAGTACTTC. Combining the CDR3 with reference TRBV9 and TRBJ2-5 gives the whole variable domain DSGVTQTPKHLITATGQRVTLRCSPRSGDLSVYWYQQSLDQGLQFLIQYYNGEERAKGNILERFSAQQFPDLHSELNLSSLELGDSALYFCASSVVGLHQETQYFGPGTRLLVL.

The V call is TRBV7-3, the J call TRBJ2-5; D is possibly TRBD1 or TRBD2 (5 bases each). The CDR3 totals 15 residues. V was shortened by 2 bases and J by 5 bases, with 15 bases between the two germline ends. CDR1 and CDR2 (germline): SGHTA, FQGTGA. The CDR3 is CASSLGDGAGETQYF. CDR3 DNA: TGTGCCAGCAGCTTAGGTGACGGGGCAGGGGAGACCCAGTACTTC.

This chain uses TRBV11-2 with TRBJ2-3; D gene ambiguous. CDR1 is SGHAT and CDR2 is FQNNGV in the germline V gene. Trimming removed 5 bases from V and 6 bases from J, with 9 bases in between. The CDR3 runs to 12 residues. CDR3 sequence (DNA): TGTGCCAGCAGCCCAGGCTCCGATACGCAGTATTTT. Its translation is CASSPGSDTQYF. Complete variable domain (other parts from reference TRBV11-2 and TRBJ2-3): EAGVAQSPRYKIIEKRQSVAFWCNPISGHATLYWYQQILGQGPKLLIQFQNNGVVDDSQLPKDRFSAERLKGVDSTLKIQPAKLEDSAVYLCASSPGSDTQYFGPGTRLTVL.

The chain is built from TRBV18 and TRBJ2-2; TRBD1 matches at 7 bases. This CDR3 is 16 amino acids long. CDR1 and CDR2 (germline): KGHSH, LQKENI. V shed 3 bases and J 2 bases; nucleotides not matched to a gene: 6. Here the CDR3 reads CASSPQGGPNTGELFF. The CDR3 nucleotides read TGTGCCAGCTCACCCCAAGGGGGCCCCAACACCGGGGAGCTGTTTTTT.

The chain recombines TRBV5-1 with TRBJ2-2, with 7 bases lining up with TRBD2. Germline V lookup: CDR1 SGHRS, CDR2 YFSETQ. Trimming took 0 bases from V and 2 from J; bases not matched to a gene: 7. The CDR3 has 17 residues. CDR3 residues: CASSLVISGTNTGELFF. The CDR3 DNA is TGCGCCAGCAGCTTGGTAATCAGCGGGACTAACACCGGGGAGCTGTTTTTT.

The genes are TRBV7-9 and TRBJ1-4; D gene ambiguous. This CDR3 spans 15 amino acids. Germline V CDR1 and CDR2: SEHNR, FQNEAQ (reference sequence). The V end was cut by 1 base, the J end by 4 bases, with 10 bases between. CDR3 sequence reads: CASSLGDPNNEKLFF. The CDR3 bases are TGTGCCAGCAGCTTAGGTGACCCGAATAATGAAAAACTGTTTTTT.

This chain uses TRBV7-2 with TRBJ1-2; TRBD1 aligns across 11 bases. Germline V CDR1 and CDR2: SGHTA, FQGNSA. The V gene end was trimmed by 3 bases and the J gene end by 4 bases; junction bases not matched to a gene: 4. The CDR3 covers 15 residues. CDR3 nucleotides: TGTGCCAGCAGCTTCCGGACAGGGGGCGTCTATGGCTACACCTTC. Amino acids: CASSFRTGGVYGYTF.

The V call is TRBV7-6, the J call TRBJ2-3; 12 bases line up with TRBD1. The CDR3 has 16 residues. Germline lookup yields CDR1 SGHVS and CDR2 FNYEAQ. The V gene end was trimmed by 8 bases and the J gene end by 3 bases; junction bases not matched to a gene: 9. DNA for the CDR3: TGTGCCAGCCGAGGGGACAGGGGGCTTGTAACAGATACGCAGTATTTT. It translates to CASRGDRGLVTDTQYF. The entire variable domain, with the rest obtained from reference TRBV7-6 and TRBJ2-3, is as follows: GAGVSQSPRYKVTKRGQDVALRCDPISGHVSLYWYRQALGQGPEFLTYFNYEAQQDKSGLPNDRFSAERPEGSISTLTIQRTEQRDSAMYRCASRGDRGLVTDTQYFGPGTRLTVL.

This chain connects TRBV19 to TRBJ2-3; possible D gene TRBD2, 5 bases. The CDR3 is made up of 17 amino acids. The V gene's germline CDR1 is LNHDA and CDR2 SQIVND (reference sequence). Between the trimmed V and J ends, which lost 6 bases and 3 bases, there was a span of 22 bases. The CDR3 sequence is CASRKTAGNRATDTQYF. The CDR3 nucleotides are TGTGCCAGTAGAAAAACCGCCGGGAATCGGGCGACAGATACGCAGTATTTT.

The CDR3 coding sequence is TGTGCCTGGGGAGTAGCGGGTGACACAGATACGCAGTATTTT. As protein: CAWGVAGDTDTQYF. This chain uses TRBV30 with TRBJ2-3, with 7 bases fitting TRBD2. Germline V gene lookup returns CDR1 GTSNPN and CDR2 SVGIG (reference sequence). V lost 5 bases to trimming and J lost 2 bases; unmatched junction nucleotides: 7. The CDR3 loop spans 14 amino acids.

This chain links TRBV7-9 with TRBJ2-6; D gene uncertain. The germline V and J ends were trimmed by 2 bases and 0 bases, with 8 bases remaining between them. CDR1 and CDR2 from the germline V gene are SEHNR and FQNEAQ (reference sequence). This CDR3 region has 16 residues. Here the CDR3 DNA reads TGTGCCAGCAGCTTAAGCTTAGTCTCTGGGGCCAACGTCCTGACTTTC. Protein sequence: CASSLSLVSGANVLTF.

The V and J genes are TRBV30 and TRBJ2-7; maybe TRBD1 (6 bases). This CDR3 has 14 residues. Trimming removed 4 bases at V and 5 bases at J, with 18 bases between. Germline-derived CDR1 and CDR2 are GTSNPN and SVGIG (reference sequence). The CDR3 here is CAWTPRRGSHEQYF. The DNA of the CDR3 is TGTGCCTGGACCCCGAGAAGGGGGTCCCACGAGCAGTACTTC. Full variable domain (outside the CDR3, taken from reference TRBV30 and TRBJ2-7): SQTIHQWPATLVQPVGSPLSLECTVEGTSNPNLYWYRQAAGRGLQLLFYSVGIGQISSEVPQNLSASRPQDRQFILSSKKLLLSDSGFYLCAWTPRRGSHEQYFGPGTRLTVT.

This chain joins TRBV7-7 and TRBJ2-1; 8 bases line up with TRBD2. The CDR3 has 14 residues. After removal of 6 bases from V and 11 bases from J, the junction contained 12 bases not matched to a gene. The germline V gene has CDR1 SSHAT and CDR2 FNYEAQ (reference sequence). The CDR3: CASSPGLVGAQQFF. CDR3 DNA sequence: TGTGCCAGCAGTCCGGGACTAGTTGGGGCCCAGCAGTTCTTC.

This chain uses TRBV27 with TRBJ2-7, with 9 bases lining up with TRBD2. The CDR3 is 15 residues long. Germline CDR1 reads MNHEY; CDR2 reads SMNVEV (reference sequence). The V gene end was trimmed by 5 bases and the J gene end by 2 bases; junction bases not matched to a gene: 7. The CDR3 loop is CASSGLAGFAYEQYF. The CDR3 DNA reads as TGTGCCAGCAGTGGGCTAGCGGGATTTGCCTACGAGCAGTACTTC.

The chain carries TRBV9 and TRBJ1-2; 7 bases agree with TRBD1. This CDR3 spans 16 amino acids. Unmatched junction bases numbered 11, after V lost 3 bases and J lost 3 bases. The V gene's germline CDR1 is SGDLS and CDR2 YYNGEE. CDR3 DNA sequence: TGTGCCAGCAGCGCAGGGGGTTTGGGAGTATACTATGGCTACACCTTC. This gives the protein CASSAGGLGVYYGYTF.

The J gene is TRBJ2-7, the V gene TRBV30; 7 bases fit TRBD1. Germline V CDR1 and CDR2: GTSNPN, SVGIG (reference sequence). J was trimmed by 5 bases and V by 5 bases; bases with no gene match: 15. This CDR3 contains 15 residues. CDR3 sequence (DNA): TGTGCCTGGTACGACAGGGCAAGGGGCTGGGACGAGCAGTACTTC. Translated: CAWYDRARGWDEQYF.

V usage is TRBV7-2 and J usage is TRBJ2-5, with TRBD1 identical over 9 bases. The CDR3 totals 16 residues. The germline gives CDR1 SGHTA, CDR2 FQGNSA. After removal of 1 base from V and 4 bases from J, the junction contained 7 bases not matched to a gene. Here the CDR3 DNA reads TGTGCCAGCAGCTTAGTCCAGGGACAGGGTAGAGAGACCCAGTACTTC. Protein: CASSLVQGQGRETQYF. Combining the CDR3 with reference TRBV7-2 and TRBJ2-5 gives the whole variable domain GAGVSQSPSNKVTEKGKDVELRCDPISGHTALYWYRQSLGQGLEFLIYFQGNSAPDKSGLPSDRFSAERTGGSVSTLTIQRTQQEDSAVYLCASSLVQGQGRETQYFGPGTRLLVL.

Here the CDR3 reads CASSRTGGGYTF. In nucleotides, the CDR3 is TGTGCCAGCAGCCGAACAGGGGGGGGCTACACCTTC. The gene calls are TRBV28 and TRBJ1-2, with 8 nucleotides matching TRBD1. The CDR3 loop spans 12 amino acids. V dropped 6 bases and J dropped 8; count of bases not matched to a gene: 5. Germline loops: CDR1 MDHEN, CDR2 SYDVKM.

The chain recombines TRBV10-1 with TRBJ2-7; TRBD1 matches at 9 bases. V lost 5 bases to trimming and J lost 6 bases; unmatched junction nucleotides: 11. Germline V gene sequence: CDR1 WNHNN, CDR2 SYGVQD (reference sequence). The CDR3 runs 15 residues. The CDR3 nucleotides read TGCGCCAGCAGTCCCAGTCCGGGACAGGGCGGCGAGCAGTACTTC. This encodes CASSPSPGQGGEQYF.

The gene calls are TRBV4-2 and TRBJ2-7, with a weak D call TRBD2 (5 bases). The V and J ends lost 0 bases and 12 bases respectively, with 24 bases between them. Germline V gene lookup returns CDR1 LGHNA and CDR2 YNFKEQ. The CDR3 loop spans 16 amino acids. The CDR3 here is CASSQEGKDFQVVLYF. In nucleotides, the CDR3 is TGTGCCAGCAGCCAAGAAGGTAAGGACTTCCAGGTGGTCCTGTACTTC.